The 5 T cell receptor beta chains below all came from one sample that was sequenced in a study of identical twins. From the 5' RACE reads, TCRdb called clonotypes with MiXCR, one entry per CDR3 protein. The table lists around 1.7 million distinct CDR3 sequences, less than 40% of them singletons. Sample: cord blood. The receptor set was obtained from a newborn girl in good health.

This clonotype was counted many times. The V call is TRBV3-1, the J call TRBJ2-5; the D gene is possibly TRBD2 (6 bases). The CDR3 spans 14 residues. Germline values: CDR1 LGHDT, CDR2 YNNKEL (reference sequence). V gave up 0 bases and J gave up 6 bases, with 11 bases separating them. CDR3: CASSQDMGTQTQYF. DNA for the CDR3: TGTGCCAGCAGCCAAGATATGGGGACTCAGACCCAGTACTTC.

This clonotype was counted a few times. The V gene is TRBV6-5, the J gene TRBJ2-1, with TRBD2 as a possible D gene (6 bases). The CDR3 is 15 amino acids. Trimming took off 2 bases at V and 7 bases at J, with 15 bases between the two ends. CDR1 MNHEY and CDR2 SVGAGI come from the germline V gene. The chain's CDR3 is CASSYGGSSGNEQFF. The DNA of the CDR3 is TGTGCCAGCAGTTACGGGGGGAGTAGCGGAAATGAGCAGTTCTTC.

The gene calls are TRBV20-1 and TRBJ2-1; a weak D match, TRBD2 (6 bases). Germline V gene sequence: CDR1 DFQATT, CDR2 SNEGSKA (reference sequence). This CDR3 is 14 amino acids long. V lost 6 bases to trimming and J lost 4 bases, with 16 bases between them. CDR3 residues: CSATPGLGYNEQFF. The CDR3 nucleotides read TGCAGTGCAACTCCGGGACTGGGGTACAATGAGCAGTTCTTC.

This clonotype was found many times. The rearrangement uses TRBV12-3 or TRBV12-4 and TRBJ2-1, with 7 bases lining up with TRBD1. The V and J ends lost 7 bases and 0 bases, in that order; junction bases with no gene match: 3. The CDR3 has 14 amino acids. As DNA, the CDR3 is TGTGCCAGCAAGGCAGGGGGCTCCTACAATGAGCAGTTCTTC. This gives the protein CASKAGGSYNEQFF.

The chain employs TRBV4-1 and TRBJ2-1, with D perhaps TRBD1 or TRBD2 (5 bases each). Trimming removed 0 bases at V and 7 bases at J, with 7 bases between. The CDR3 totals 13 residues. The germline gives CDR1 MGHRA, CDR2 YSYEKL. The CDR3 protein is CASSQDEGNEQFF. The CDR3 DNA reads as TGCGCCAGCAGCCAAGACGAGGGGAATGAGCAGTTCTTC.